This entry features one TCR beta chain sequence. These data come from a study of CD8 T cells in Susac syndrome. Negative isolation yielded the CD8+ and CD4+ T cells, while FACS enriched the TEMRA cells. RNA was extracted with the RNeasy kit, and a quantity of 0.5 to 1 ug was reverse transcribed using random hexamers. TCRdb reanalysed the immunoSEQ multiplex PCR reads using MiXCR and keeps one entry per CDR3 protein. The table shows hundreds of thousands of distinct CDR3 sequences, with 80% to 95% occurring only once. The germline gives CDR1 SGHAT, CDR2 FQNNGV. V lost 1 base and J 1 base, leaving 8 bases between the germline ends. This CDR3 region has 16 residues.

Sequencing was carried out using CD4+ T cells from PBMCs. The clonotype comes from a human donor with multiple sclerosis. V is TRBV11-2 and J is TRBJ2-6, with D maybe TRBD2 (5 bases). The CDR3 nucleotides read TGTGCCAGCAGCTTAGTCCGAGGGTCTGGGGCCAACGTCCTGACTTTC. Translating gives CASSLVRGSGANVLTF.